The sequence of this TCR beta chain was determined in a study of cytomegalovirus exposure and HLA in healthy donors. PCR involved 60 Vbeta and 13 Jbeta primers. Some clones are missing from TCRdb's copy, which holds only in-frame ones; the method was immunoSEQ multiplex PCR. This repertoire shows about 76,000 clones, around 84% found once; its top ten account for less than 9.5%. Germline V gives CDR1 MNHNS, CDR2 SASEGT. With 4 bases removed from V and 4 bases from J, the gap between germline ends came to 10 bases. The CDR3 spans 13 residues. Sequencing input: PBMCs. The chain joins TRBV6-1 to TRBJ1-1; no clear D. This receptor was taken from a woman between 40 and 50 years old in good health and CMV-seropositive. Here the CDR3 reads CASSVQPGTEAFF. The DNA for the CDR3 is TGTGCCAGCAGTGTCCAACCGGGCACTGAAGCTTTCTTT.